This T cell receptor (beta chain) was recorded in a study of post-analysis software for immune sequencing data. The V end lost 2 bases, the J end lost 1 base, and 24 bases lay between the germline ends. The CDR3 length is 19 residues. The germline V gene has CDR1 SGHRS and CDR2 YFSETQ. Unique molecular identifiers featured in each of the TCR beta cDNA libraries. TCRdb itself ran the PCR reads through MiXCR, one entry per CDR3 protein. The data show 150,000 or so distinct CDR3 sequences, with around 36% seen just once and 25% to 35% held by the top ten. The material sequenced was blood, taken after autologous hematopoietic stem cell transplantation. The sequence derives from a girl aged 5-17 years with multiple sclerosis. V and J are TRBV5-1 and TRBJ1-1; D is uncertain. In nucleotides, the CDR3 is TGCGCCAGCAGCTTAACAATTGCCACGAGGAGTAGATCGAACACTGAAGCTTTCTTT. Residues: CASSLTIATRSRSNTEAFF.